The present TCR beta chain was sequenced within a study of shared T cell receptors in the human thymus. The data were produced by immunoSEQ multiplex PCR, yet TCRdb's version contains in-frame clones alone and is incomplete. The data contain 700,000 or so clones, roughly 88% of them singletons. V lost 1 base, J lost 7 bases, and 11 bases lay in between. Germline lookup yields CDR1 SGHRS and CDR2 YFSETQ. The CDR3 extends over 14 amino acids. These data also featured in a second study, about human thymus T cells. In that study: Blood and thymic repertoires both appeared biased in V and J gene usage.

This rearrangement joins TRBV5-1 to TRBJ1-4; TRBD1 is a possible D gene (5 bases). The sequence was obtained from a girl younger than two with a congenital heart defect. Sequencing was done on a sample of thymocytes. This CDR3 reads CASSLPDSTEKLFF. As DNA, the CDR3 is TGCGCCAGCAGCTTGCCTGACAGCACTGAAAAACTGTTTTTT.